The clone carrying this T cell receptor (beta chain) was counted once. Its antigen is not identified. This record belongs to a study of T cell responses to AZD1222 COVID-19 vaccine. Findings and limits, study-wide: Clonal diversity may have been underestimated, and the donors were mostly white British, with more females than males. Repertoires were obtained solely post-peak T cell response. Spike-wide coverage was observed for vaccine-associated CD4 TCRs, with dominant responses at 160-218 and 743-854.

The assay was immunoSEQ multiplex PCR, and TCRdb's table has in-frame clones only and misses some. The sample records approximately 100,000 clones, about 95% being singletons. In germline, CDR1 is SNHLY, CDR2 FYNNEI. V was pared by 6 bases and J by 1 base, with 6 bases of the junction left unmatched. This CDR3 is built from 15 residues. The genes are TRBV2 and TRBJ1-1; 9 bases line up with TRBD1. This specimen consisted of peripheral blood, obtained on day 0 of AZD1222 vaccination. This clonotype was sampled from an adult in good health. For the CDR3, the DNA is TGTGCCAGCAGCCGGGACAGGGATTGGAACACTGAAGCTTTCTTT. Protein: CASSRDRDWNTEAFF.